The clone carrying this T cell receptor beta chain was seen a few times. TCRdb processed the 5' RACE reads anew with MiXCR; each CDR3 protein has one entry. The sample contains 450,000 or so distinct CDR3 sequences, approximately 14% of which appear only once. With 4 bases removed from V and 8 bases from J, the gap between germline ends came to 7 bases. CDR1 SGHRS and CDR2 YFSETQ come from the germline V gene. The CDR3 is 11 amino acids. The record originates from a study of identical twins. The data were also submitted as part of a second study, on yellow fever vaccine responses in identical twins.

Sequencing was carried out using CD4+ T cells sorted from blood. The TCR was taken from a woman younger than 35 in good health. The rearrangement links TRBV5-1 to TRBJ2-1; D is possibly TRBD2 (6 bases). The CDR3 loop reads CASSREDEQFF. CDR3 bases: TGCGCCAGCAGCAGGGAGGATGAGCAGTTCTTC.